This T cell receptor (beta chain) is from a study of cytomegalovirus exposure and HLA in healthy donors. Amplification used 60 Vbeta primers and 13 Jbeta primers. Assay: immunoSEQ multiplex PCR; the TCRdb copy retains only in-frame clones and omits some. The sample has 100,000 to 150,000 clones; 75% are singletons. Trimming removed 5 bases from V and 2 bases from J, with 13 bases in between. The length of the CDR3 is 15 residues. Germline V gene lookup returns CDR1 MNHEY and CDR2 SVGAGI. This TCR was recovered from a woman between 50 and 59 years old in good health and CMV-seronegative. This chain links TRBV6-5 with TRBJ2-1, with D maybe TRBD2 (6 bases). Sequences were obtained from PBMCs. CDR3 sequence (DNA): TGTGCCAGCAGTGGCCTGAGGACTACCTACAATGAGCAGTTCTTC. Residues: CASSGLRTTYNEQFF.